Included here is one TCR beta chain sequence, with context. What it binds is unknown. CDR1 and CDR2 from the germline V gene are SGHNT and YYREEE (reference sequence). This CDR3 spans 15 amino acids. Trimming stripped 3 bases from V and 0 bases from J, with 7 bases between. These data originate in a study of PD-L1 blockade in urothelial cancer. Study-level information: Treatment start was followed by blood analysis at 3 weeks (second dose) and again at 6 weeks. Typically, measured as a median, blood samples had 110,000 to 150,000 T cells. The study's findings and limits: Blood TCR clonality below the median before treatment was a predictor of better survival.

Method: immunoSEQ multiplex PCR; TCRdb's copy keeps in-frame clones and lacks some. The sample holds 60,000 or so clones, more than 65% seen once. The sequence was obtained from a man in his 70s with urothelial cancer. V is TRBV5-4 and J is TRBJ2-6; D possibly corresponds to TRBD1 (6 bases). The sample was PBMCs, taken around atezolizumab (anti-PD-L1) treatment. The CDR3 nucleotides read TGTGCCAGCAGCTCAGGGGACTCTGGGGCCAACGTCCTGACTTTC. Residues: CASSSGDSGANVLTF.